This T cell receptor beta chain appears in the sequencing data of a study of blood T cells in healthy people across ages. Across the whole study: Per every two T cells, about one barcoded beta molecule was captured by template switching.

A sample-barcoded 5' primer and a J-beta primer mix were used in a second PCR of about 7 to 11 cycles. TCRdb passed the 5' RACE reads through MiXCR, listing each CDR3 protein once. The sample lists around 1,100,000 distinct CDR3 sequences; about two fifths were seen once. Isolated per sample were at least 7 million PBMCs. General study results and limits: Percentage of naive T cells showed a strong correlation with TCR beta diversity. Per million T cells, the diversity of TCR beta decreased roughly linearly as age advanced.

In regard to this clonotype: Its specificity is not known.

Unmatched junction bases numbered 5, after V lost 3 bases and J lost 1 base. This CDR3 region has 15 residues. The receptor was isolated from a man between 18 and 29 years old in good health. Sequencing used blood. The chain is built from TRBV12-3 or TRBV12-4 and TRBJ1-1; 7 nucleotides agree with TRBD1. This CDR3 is CASSFRDRENTEAFF. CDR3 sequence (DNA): TGTGCCAGCAGTTTTCGAGACAGGGAGAACACTGAAGCTTTCTTT.